A few counts support the clone carrying this T cell receptor (beta chain). What it binds is not known. Everyone who donated was a Caucasian adult who lived in Nashville, Tennessee. The unsorted PBMC replicate PCRs were performed with 300 ng DNA, approximately 27,000 T cell genomes. Assay: immunoSEQ multiplex PCR; the TCRdb copy retains only in-frame clones and omits some. Of under 600,000 clones in the sample, about 80% were seen once. These data are taken from a study of shared clonotypes between healthy human individuals. Study-level findings and limits: With few donors, the genetic and exposure-history diversity represented was limited.

The V and J ends lost 4 bases and 0 bases, in that order; junction bases with no gene match: 3. The CDR3 sequence is 15 residues long. Germline CDR1 is SGHAT and CDR2 is FQNNGV. The V call is TRBV11-2, the J call TRBJ1-1, with TRBD1 matching 9 bases. The sequence was obtained from a woman between 40 and 55 years old in good health. Some clones in this sample may be carry-over from other donors' samples. What was sequenced was PBMCs. The CDR3 loop is CASSSNRGLNTEAFF. CDR3 in DNA: TGTGCCAGCAGCTCCAACAGGGGGCTGAACACTGAAGCTTTCTTT.